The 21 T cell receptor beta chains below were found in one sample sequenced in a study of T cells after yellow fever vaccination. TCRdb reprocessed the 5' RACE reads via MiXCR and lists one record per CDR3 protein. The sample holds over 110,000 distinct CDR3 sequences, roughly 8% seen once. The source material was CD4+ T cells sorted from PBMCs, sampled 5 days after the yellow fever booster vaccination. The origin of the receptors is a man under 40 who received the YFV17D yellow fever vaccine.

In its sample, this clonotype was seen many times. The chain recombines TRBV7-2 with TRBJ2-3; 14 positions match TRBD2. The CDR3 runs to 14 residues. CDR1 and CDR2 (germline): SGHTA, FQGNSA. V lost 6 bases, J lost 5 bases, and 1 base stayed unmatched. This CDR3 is CASRGTSGRDTQYF. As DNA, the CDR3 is TGTGCCAGCAGGGGGACTAGCGGGAGAGATACGCAGTATTTT.

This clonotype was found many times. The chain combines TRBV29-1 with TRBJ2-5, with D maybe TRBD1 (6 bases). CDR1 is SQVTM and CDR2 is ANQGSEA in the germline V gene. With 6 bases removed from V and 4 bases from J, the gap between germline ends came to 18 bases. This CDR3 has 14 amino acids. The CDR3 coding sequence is TGCAGCGTACAACCCGGGACACCTTTAGAGACCCAGTACTTC. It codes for CSVQPGTPLETQYF.

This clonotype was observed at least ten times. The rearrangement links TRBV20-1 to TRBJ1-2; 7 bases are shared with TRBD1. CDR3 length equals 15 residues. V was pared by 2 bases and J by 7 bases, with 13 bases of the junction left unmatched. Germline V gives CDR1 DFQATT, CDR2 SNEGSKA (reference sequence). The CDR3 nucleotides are TGCAGTGCTAGACCCCCCGCCTACAGGGGCAGTGGCTACACCTTC. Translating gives CSARPPAYRGSGYTF.

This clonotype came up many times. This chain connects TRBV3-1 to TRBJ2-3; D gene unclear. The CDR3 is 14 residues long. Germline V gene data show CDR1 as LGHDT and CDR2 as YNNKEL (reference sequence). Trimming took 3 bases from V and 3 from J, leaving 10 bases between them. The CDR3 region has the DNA TGTGCCAGCAGCCATTGGTCCTCTACAGATACGCAGTATTTT. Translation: CASSHWSSTDTQYF.

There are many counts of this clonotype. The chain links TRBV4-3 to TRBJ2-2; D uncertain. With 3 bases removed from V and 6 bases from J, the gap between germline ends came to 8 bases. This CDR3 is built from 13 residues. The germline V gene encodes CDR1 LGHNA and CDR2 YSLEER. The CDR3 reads CASSQGKAGELFF. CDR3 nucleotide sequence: TGCGCCAGCAGCCAGGGGAAGGCCGGGGAGCTGTTTTTT.

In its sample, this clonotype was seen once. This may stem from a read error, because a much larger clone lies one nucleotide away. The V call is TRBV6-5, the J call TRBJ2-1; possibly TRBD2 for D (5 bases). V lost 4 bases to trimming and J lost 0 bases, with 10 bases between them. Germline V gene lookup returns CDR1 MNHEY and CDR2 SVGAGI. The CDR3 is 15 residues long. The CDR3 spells CASSFDTSSYNEQFF. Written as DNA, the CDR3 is TGTGCCAGCAGTTTTGATACTAGCTCCTACAATGAGCAGTTCTTC.

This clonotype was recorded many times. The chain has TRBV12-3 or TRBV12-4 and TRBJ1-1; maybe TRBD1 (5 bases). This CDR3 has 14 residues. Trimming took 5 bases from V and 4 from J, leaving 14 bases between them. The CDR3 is CASSPSQGGTEAFF. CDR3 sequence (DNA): TGTGCCAGCAGTCCCAGCCAGGGTGGCACTGAAGCTTTCTTT.

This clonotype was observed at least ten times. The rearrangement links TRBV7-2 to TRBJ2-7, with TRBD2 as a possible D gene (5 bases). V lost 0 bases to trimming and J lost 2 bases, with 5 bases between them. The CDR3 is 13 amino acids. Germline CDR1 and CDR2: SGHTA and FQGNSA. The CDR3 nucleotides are TGTGCCAGCAGCTTAGCGGAGGCCTACGAGCAGTACTTC. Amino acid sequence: CASSLAEAYEQYF.

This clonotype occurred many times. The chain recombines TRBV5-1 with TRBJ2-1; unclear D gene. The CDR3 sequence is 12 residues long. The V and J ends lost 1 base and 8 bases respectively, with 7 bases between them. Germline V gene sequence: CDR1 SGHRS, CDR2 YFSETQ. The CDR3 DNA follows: TGCGCCAGCAGCTTGTCTTTCGATGAGCAGTTCTTC. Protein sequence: CASSLSFDEQFF.

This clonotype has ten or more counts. The chain's CDR3 is CSARDSQGNYGYTF. The CDR3 DNA sequence: TGCAGTGCTAGAGATAGTCAGGGCAACTATGGCTACACCTTC. The chain links TRBV20-1 to TRBJ1-2, with D maybe TRBD1 (5 bases). Germline V gene sequence: CDR1 DFQATT, CDR2 SNEGSKA (reference sequence). Trimming cost V 0 bases and J 2 bases, with 10 bases left between them. The CDR3 is made up of 14 amino acids.

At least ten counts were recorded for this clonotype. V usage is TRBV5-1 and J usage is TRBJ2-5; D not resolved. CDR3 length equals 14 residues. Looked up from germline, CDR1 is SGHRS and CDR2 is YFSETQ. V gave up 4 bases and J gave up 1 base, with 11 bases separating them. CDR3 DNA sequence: TGCGCCAGCAGCGAATCTACGGTCCAAGAGACCCAGTACTTC. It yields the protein CASSESTVQETQYF.

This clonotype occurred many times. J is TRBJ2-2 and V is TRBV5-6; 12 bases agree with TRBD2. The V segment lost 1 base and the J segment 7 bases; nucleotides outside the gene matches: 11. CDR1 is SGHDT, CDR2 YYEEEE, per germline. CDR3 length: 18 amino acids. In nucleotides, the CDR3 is TGTGCCAGCAGCTTGACCGCTTCTAGCGGGAGGGAAAGCGGGGAGCTGTTTTTT. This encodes CASSLTASSGRESGELFF.

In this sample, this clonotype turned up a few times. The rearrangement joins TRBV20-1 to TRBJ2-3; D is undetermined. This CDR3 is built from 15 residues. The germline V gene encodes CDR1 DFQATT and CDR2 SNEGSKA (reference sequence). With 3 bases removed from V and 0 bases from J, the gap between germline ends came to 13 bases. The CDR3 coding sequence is TGCAGTGCTAGTTTCCCGCTTGCTAGCACAGATACGCAGTATTTT. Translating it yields CSASFPLASTDTQYF.

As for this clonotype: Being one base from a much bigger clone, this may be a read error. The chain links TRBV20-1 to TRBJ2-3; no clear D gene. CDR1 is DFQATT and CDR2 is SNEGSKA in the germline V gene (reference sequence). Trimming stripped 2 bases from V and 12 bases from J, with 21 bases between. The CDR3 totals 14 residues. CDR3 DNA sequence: TGCAGTGCTAGAAAGCCGGAGTTCTACCCTGAACAGTATTTT. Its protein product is CSARKPEFYPEQYF.

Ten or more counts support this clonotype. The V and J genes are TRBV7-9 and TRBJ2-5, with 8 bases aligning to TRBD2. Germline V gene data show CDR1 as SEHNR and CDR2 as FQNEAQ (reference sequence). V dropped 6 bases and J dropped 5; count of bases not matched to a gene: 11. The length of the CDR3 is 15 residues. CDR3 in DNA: TGTGCCAGCAGATCACAGCGGGAGCAGCACGAGACCCAGTACTTC. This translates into CASRSQREQHETQYF.

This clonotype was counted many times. CDR3 sequence: CASSYLWENEQFF. The CDR3, as DNA: TGTGCCAGCAGTTACTTATGGGAAAATGAGCAGTTCTTC. The gene calls are TRBV6-5 and TRBJ2-1; D is uncertain. Trimming left V 1 base short and J 7 bases short, with 8 bases between. The germline gives CDR1 MNHEY, CDR2 SVGAGI. The CDR3 loop spans 13 amino acids.

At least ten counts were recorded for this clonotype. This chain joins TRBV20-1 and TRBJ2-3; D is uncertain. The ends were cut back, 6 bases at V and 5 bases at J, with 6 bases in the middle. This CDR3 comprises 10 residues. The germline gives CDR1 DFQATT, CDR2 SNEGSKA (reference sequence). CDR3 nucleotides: TGCAGTGCGCAGCTAGATACGCAGTATTTT. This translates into CSAQLDTQYF.

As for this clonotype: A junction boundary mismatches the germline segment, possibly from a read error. DNA for the CDR3: TGTGCCAGCGGCTTGTCACAGGGGGACCCCACTAATCAGCCCCAGCATTTT. Translating gives CASGLSQGDPTNQPQHF. The chain has TRBV5-4 and TRBJ1-5, with 8 bases fitting TRBD1. This CDR3 spans 17 amino acids. Germline values: CDR1 SGHNT, CDR2 YYREEE (reference sequence).

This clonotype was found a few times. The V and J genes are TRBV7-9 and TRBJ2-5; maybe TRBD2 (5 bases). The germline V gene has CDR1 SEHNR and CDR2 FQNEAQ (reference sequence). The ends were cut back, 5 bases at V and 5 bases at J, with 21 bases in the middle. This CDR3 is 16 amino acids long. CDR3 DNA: TGTGCCAGCAGCCCCCGGACTCGGGTCCTTGGGGAGACCCAGTACTTC. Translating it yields CASSPRTRVLGETQYF.

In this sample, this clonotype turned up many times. The CDR3 region has the DNA TGTGCCAGCAGGACGGGAGTTGGGCAAGAGACCCAGTACTTC. This codes for CASRTGVGQETQYF. The V gene is TRBV3-1, the J gene TRBJ2-5; D perhaps matches TRBD2 (6 bases). Germline V gene sequence: CDR1 LGHDT, CDR2 YNNKEL (reference sequence). CDR3 length: 14 residues. V lost 6 bases and J 2 bases, leaving 13 bases between the germline ends.

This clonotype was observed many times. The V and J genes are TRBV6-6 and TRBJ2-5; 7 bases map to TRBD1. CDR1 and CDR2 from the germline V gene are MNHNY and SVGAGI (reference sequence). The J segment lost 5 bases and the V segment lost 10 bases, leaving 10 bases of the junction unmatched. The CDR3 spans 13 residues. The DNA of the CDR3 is TGTGCCATCGCAGGGGGAGTAGGGGAGACCCAGTACTTC. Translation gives CAIAGGVGETQYF.